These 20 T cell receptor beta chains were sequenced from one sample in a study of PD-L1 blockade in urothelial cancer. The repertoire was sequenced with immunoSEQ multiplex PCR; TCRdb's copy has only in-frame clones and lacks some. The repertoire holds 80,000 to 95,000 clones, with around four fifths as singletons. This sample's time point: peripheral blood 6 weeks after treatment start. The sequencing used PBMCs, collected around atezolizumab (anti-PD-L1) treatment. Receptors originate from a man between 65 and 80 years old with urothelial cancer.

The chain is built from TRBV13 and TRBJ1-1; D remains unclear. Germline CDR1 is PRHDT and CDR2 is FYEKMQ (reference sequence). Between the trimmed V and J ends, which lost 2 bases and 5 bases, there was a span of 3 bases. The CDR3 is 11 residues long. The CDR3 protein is CASSLRTEAFF. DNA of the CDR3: TGTGCCAGCAGCTTACGGACTGAAGCTTTCTTT.

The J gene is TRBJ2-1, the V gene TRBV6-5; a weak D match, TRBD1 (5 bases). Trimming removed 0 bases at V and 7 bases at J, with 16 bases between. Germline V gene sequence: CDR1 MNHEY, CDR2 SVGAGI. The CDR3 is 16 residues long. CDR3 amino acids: CASSYSGQGNANEQFF. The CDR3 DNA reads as TGTGCCAGCAGTTACTCAGGGCAGGGAAATGCGAATGAGCAGTTCTTC.

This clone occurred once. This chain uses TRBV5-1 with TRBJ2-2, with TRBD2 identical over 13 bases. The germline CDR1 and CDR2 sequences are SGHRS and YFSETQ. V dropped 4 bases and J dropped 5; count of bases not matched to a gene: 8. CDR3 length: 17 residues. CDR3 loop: CASSLGTSGVTTGELFF. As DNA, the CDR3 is TGCGCCAGCAGCCTCGGGACTAGCGGGGTTACTACCGGGGAGCTGTTTTTT. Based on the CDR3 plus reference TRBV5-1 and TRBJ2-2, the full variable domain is KAGVTQTPRYLIKTRGQQVTLSCSPISGHRSVSWYQQTPGQGLQFLFEYFSETQRNKGNFPGRFSGRQFSNSRSEMNVSTLELGDSALYLCASSLGTSGVTTGELFFGEGSRLTVL.

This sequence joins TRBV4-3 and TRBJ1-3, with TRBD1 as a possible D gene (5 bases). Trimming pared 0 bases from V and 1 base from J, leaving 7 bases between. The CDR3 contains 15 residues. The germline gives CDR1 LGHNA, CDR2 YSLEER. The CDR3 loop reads CASSQEGGSGNTIYF. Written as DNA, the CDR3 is TGCGCCAGCAGCCAAGAGGGGGGTTCTGGAAACACCATATATTTT.

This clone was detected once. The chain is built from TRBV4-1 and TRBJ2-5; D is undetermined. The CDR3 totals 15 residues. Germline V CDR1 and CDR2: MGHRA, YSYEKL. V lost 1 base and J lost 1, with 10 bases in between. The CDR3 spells CASSQARQPQETQYF. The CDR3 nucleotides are TGCGCCAGCAGCCAAGCAAGACAACCCCAAGAGACCCAGTACTTC.

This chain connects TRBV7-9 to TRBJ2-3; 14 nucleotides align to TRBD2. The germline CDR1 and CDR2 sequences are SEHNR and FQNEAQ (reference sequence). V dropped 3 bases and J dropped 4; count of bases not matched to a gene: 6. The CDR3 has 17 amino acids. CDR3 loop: CASSLTSGGGRPDTQYF. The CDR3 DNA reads TGTGCCAGCAGCTTGACTAGCGGGGGGGGTCGACCAGATACGCAGTATTTT.

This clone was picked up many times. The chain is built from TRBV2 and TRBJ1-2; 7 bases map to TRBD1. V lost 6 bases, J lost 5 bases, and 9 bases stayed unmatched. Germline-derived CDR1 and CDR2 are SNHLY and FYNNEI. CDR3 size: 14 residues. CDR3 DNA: TGTGCCAGCAGCTGGGACAGCGAAGAGTATGGCTACACCTTC. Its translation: CASSWDSEEYGYTF.

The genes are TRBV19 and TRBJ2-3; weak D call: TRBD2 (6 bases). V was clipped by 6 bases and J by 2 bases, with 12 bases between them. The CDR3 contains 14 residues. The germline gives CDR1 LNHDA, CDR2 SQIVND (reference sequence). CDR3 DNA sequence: TGTGCCAGTAGCCCGGGACTTCTCACAGATACGCAGTATTTT. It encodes CASSPGLLTDTQYF.

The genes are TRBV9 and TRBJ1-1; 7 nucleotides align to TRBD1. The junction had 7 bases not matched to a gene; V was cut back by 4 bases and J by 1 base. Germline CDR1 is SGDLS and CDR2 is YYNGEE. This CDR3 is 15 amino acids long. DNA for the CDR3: TGTGCCAGCAGCCCTCAGACAGGGCAGAACACTGAAGCTTTCTTT. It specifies CASSPQTGQNTEAFF.

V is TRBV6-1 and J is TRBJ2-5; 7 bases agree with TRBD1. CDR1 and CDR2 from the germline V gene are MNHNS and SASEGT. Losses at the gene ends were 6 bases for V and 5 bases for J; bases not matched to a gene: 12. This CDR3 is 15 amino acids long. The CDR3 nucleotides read TGTGCCAGCAGCGTACTCGACAGGGAATGGGAGACCCAGTACTTC. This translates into CASSVLDREWETQYF.

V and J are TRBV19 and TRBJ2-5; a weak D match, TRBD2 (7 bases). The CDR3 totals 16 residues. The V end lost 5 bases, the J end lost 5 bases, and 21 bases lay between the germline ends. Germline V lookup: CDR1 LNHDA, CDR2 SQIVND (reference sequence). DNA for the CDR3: TGTGCCAGTAGTTCCCCGCGGGGGCAGGGAGGCGAGACCCAGTACTTC. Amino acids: CASSSPRGQGGETQYF.

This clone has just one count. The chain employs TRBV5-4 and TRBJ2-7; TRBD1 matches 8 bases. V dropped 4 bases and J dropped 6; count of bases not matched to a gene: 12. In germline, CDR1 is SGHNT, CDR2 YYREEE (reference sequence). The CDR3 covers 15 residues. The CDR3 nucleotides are TGTGCCAGCAGCCGGACAGGGTCGGATTCCCGCGAGCAGTACTTC. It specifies CASSRTGSDSREQYF. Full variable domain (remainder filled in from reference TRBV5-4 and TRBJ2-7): ETGVTQSPTHLIKTRGQQVTLRCSSQSGHNTVSWYQQALGQGPQFIFQYYREEENGRGNFPPRFSGLQFPNYSSELNVNALELDDSALYLCASSRTGSDSREQYFGPGTRLTVT.

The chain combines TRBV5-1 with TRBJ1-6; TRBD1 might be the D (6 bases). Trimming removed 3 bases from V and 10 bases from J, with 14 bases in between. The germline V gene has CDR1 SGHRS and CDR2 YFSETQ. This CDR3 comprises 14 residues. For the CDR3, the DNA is TGCGCCAGCAGCTCCACGACAGGAAACTCACCCCTCCACTTT. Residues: CASSSTTGNSPLHF.

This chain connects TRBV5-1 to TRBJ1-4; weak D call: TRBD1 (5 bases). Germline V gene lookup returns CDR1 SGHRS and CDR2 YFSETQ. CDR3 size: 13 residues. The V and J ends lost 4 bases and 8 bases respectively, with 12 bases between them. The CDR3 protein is CASSPRGEEKLFF. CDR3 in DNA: TGCGCCAGCAGCCCCCGGGGGGAAGAAAAACTGTTTTTT.

CDR3 DNA sequence: TGTGCCAGCAGTGAACTTCCGGGAGGCGAGCAGTACTTC. Translation gives CASSELPGGEQYF. V is TRBV2 and J is TRBJ2-7, with TRBD2 identical over 7 bases. Losses at the gene ends were 2 bases for V and 6 bases for J; bases not matched to a gene: 4. Germline CDR1 is SNHLY and CDR2 is FYNNEI. The CDR3 runs to 13 residues.

CDR3 in amino acids: CAISEPLPGLAGDTQYF. DNA of the CDR3: TGTGCCATCAGTGAGCCGCTCCCGGGACTAGCGGGAGATACGCAGTATTTT. This sequence joins TRBV10-3 and TRBJ2-3, with 12 bases fitting TRBD2. This CDR3 contains 17 residues. The V and J ends lost 2 bases and 5 bases, in that order; junction bases with no gene match: 8. Germline lookup yields CDR1 ENHRY and CDR2 SYGVKD.

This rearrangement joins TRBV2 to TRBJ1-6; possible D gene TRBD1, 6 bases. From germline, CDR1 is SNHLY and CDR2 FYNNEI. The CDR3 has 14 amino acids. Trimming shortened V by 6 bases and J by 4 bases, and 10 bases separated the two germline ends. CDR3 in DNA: TGTGCCAGCAGGAACAGGGAGTATAATTCACCCCTCCACTTT. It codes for CASRNREYNSPLHF.

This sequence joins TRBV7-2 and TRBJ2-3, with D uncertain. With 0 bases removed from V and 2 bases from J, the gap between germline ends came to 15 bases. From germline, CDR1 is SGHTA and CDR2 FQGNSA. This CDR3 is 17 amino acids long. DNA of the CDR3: TGTGCCAGCAGCTTAGCGGTAGATAAACCTATCACAGATACGCAGTATTTT. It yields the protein CASSLAVDKPITDTQYF.

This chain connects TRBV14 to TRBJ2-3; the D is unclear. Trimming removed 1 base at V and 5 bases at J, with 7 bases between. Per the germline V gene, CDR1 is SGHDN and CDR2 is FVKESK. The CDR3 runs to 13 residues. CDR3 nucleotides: TGTGCCAGCAGCCAAGGAGTTAGAGATACGCAGTATTTT. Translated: CASSQGVRDTQYF.

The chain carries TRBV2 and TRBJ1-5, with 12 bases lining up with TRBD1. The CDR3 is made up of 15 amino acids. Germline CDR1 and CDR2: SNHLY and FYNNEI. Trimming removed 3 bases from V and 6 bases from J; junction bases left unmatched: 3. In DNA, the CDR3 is TGTGCCAGCAGTGAGGGACAGGGGGCGGGTCAGCCCCAGCATTTT. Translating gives CASSEGQGAGQPQHF.